The 24 T cell receptor beta chains in this list originate from one sample, sequenced in a study of blood T cell repertoires in COVID-19. Clones were sequenced by immunoSEQ multiplex PCR, and TCRdb holds only the in-frame ones, with some missing. The sample consists of 250,000 or so clones, roughly 88% of them appearing once. The specimen was PBMCs or T cells enriched from blood (not recorded which). The source is a woman aged 40 to 50 who had been exposed to COVID-19.

This clone was seen a handful of times. The chain joins TRBV3-1 (or the pseudogene TRBV3-2) to TRBJ1-1; D is unclear. Per germline, CDR1 LGHDT and CDR2 YNNKEL (reference sequence). Trimming shortened V by 2 bases and J by 5 bases, and 27 bases separated the two germline ends. CDR3 length: 19 residues. The CDR3 loop reads CASSQKEVRGREEGTEAFF. The CDR3 DNA follows: TGTGCCAGCAGCCAAAAGGAAGTACGGGGAAGGGAGGAAGGGACTGAAGCTTTCTTT.

The chain combines TRBV24-1 with TRBJ1-2; 7 bases align to TRBD1. Losses at the gene ends were 4 bases for V and 6 bases for J; bases not matched to a gene: 7. The CDR3 spans 14 residues. The germline V gene has CDR1 KGHDR and CDR2 SFDVKD. CDR3 DNA sequence: TGTGCCACCAGTGAGCCCGACAGGGTGGATGGCTACACCTTC. Translation: CATSEPDRVDGYTF.

The rearrangement uses TRBV19 and TRBJ2-3; tentatively, D is TRBD1 (6 bases). This CDR3 region has 15 residues. Germline CDR1 reads LNHDA; CDR2 reads SQIVND (reference sequence). Trimming cost V 5 bases and J 5 bases, with 17 bases left between them. CDR3 coding DNA: TGTGCCAGTAGTTTCCGGACTGGGGGCGGAGATACGCAGTATTTT. Translating gives CASSFRTGGGDTQYF.

V gene TRBV9 combines with J gene TRBJ2-1; TRBD1 aligns across 7 bases. CDR3 length: 13 amino acids. V gave up 4 bases and J gave up 4 bases; unmatched junction bases: 2. The V gene's germline CDR1 is SGDLS and CDR2 YYNGEE. The CDR3 protein is CASSKDRYNEQFF. Here the CDR3 DNA reads TGTGCCAGCAGCAAGGACAGGTACAATGAGCAGTTCTTC.

The chain is built from TRBV24-1 and TRBJ2-5; 11 positions match TRBD1. The CDR3 totals 14 residues. CDR1 and CDR2 from the germline V gene are KGHDR and SFDVKD. Trimming at V came to 5 bases and at J to 5 bases, leaving 3 bases not matched to a gene. The CDR3 loop is CATSGTGGTETQYF. The CDR3 nucleotides are TGTGCCACCAGTGGGACAGGGGGCACGGAGACCCAGTACTTC.

The chain uses TRBV28 and TRBJ1-5; 9 bases match TRBD1. V lost 4 bases and J lost 6; bases outside the gene matches: 10. Germline CDR1 MDHEN, CDR2 SYDVKM. The CDR3 extends over 16 amino acids. The CDR3, as DNA: TGTGCCAGCAGTTCCTATGGACAGGGGACCTCTCAGCCCCAGCATTTT. Translating gives CASSSYGQGTSQPQHF.

Notes on this clone: Its ends do not fully match the called genes, so a read error is possible. V and J are TRBV5-1 and TRBJ1-1; TRBD1 is a possible D gene (6 bases). This CDR3 has 14 amino acids. The germline V gene encodes CDR1 SGHRS and CDR2 YFSETQ. The CDR3 is CASRQQGWGTEAFF. The CDR3 nucleotides read TGTGCCAGCAGGCAACAGGGATGGGGCACTGAAGCTTTCTTT. Full variable domain (remainder filled in from reference TRBV5-1 and TRBJ1-1): KAGVTQTPRYLIKTRGQQVTLSCSPISGHRSVSWYQQTPGQGLQFLFEYFSETQRNKGNFPGRFSGRQFSNSRSEMNVSTLELGDSALYLCASRQQGWGTEAFFGQGTRLTVV.

The CDR3 protein is CASSLLGPNYGYTF. CDR3 bases: TGTGCCAGCAGTTTACTGGGGCCTAACTATGGCTACACCTTC. The chain couples TRBV28 to TRBJ1-2; tentatively, D is TRBD1 (5 bases). This CDR3 contains 14 residues. Trimming cost V 2 bases and J 0 bases, with 7 bases left between them. Germline V gives CDR1 MDHEN, CDR2 SYDVKM.

The chain links TRBV28 to TRBJ2-2, with D possibly being TRBD2 (7 bases). The V end lost 8 bases, the J end lost 6 bases, and 13 bases lay between the germline ends. This CDR3 has 13 residues. CDR1 and CDR2 (germline): MDHEN, SYDVKM. In nucleotides, the CDR3 is TGTGCCAGCTCGCGGGGGCTTCCCGGGGAGCTGTTTTTT. As protein: CASSRGLPGELFF.

This clone has just a few counts. The chain links TRBV3-1 (or the pseudogene TRBV3-2) to TRBJ1-5; D unresolved. The V end lost 1 base, the J end lost 4 bases, and 5 bases lay between the germline ends. CDR3 length: 13 residues. Germline V gene lookup returns CDR1 LGHDT and CDR2 YNNKEL (reference sequence). The DNA of the CDR3 is TGTGCCAGCAGCCAAGGTACAAATCAGCCCCAGCATTTT. This sequence encodes CASSQGTNQPQHF.

This sequence joins TRBV7-6 and TRBJ2-7; 9 nucleotides match TRBD2. Germline CDR1 is SGHVS and CDR2 is FNYEAQ. This CDR3 is 16 amino acids long. V gave up 2 bases and J gave up 0 bases; unmatched junction bases: 5. Here the CDR3 reads CASSLLSGSASYEQYV. CDR3 DNA sequence: TGTGCCAGCAGCTTACTTAGCGGGAGCGCCTCCTACGAGCAGTACGTC.

The chain has TRBV28 and TRBJ1-2, with D perhaps matching TRBD1 (6 bases). The CDR3 length is 15 residues. V gave up 7 bases and J gave up 4 bases, with 19 bases separating them. Germline V CDR1 and CDR2: MDHEN, SYDVKM. DNA for the CDR3: TGTGCCAGCACCCAGCTCGGGGGGGGCGCCTATGGCTACACCTTC. It yields the protein CASTQLGGGAYGYTF.

The chain combines TRBV7-9 with TRBJ1-1; a weak D match, TRBD1 (6 bases). The CDR3 covers 13 residues. In germline, CDR1 is SEHNR, CDR2 FQNEAQ (reference sequence). V was pared by 5 bases and J by 1 base, with 8 bases between. The CDR3 region is CASSPGQNTEAFF. Here the CDR3 DNA reads TGTGCCAGCAGCCCGGGACAGAACACTGAAGCTTTCTTT.

The chain recombines TRBV6-2 or TRBV6-3 with TRBJ2-1, with a tentative D call TRBD2 (6 bases). CDR3 length equals 14 residues. Germline lookup yields CDR1 MNHEY and CDR2 SVGEGT. V lost 2 bases and J 4 bases, leaving 9 bases between the germline ends. The CDR3 DNA is TGTGCCAGCAGTTACAGGGAGGTGTACAATGAGCAGTTCTTC. Its translation: CASSYREVYNEQFF.

The rearrangement links TRBV5-4 to TRBJ1-2; D possibly corresponds to TRBD1 (6 bases). CDR1 is SGHNT, CDR2 YYREEE, per germline (reference sequence). Deletions cut 9 bases from V and 8 bases from J, with 23 bases between. This CDR3 is 14 amino acids long. The CDR3 loop reads CAITVDSLHWGYTF. DNA of the CDR3: TGTGCCATCACCGTGGACAGCCTCCATTGGGGCTACACCTTC.

The genes are TRBV6-5 and TRBJ2-1; D remains unclear. The germline V gene has CDR1 MNHEY and CDR2 SVGAGI. V was shortened by 0 bases and J by 7 bases, with 10 bases between the two germline ends. CDR3 size: 14 residues. The CDR3 protein is CASSYSTVENEQFF. Written as DNA, the CDR3 is TGTGCCAGCAGTTACTCTACCGTGGAGAATGAGCAGTTCTTC.

This chain joins TRBV24-1 and TRBJ2-1, with a possible D match to TRBD1 (6 bases). This CDR3 has 16 amino acids. Germline V gives CDR1 KGHDR, CDR2 SFDVKD. V lost 4 bases and J lost 1, with 13 bases in between. The CDR3 nucleotides read TGTGCCACCAGTGACCTACCTAGGGGGTCCTACAATGAGCAGTTCTTC. Translation gives CATSDLPRGSYNEQFF.

V usage is TRBV6-5 and J usage is TRBJ2-5; weak D call: TRBD2 (7 bases). V was trimmed by 2 bases and J by 9 bases, leaving 16 bases between them. The CDR3 length is 14 residues. CDR1 is MNHEY, CDR2 SVGAGI, per germline. The chain's CDR3 is CASSYREGGVAQYF. The CDR3 nucleotides read TGTGCCAGCAGTTACAGGGAGGGGGGTGTGGCCCAGTACTTC.

The chain combines TRBV28 with TRBJ1-5, with a weak D call TRBD1 (5 bases). CDR1 is MDHEN and CDR2 is SYDVKM in the germline V gene. The V end was cut by 8 bases, the J end by 2 bases, with 7 bases between. The length of the CDR3 is 12 residues. The CDR3 reads CASARGNQPQHF. The CDR3 DNA reads TGTGCCAGCGCCAGGGGCAATCAGCCCCAGCATTTT.

In its sample, this clone was seen a few times. This sequence joins TRBV11-3 and TRBJ2-1; D possibly corresponds to TRBD2 (5 bases). The V gene's germline CDR1 is SGHNT and CDR2 YENEEA. CDR3 length: 15 amino acids. Trimming removed 2 bases from V and 6 bases from J, with 14 bases in between. The CDR3 reads CASSLYSGIGNEQFF. The CDR3 nucleotides are TGTGCCAGCAGCTTATATTCGGGAATTGGCAATGAGCAGTTCTTC. Full variable domain (rest looked up from reference TRBV11-3 and TRBJ2-1): EAGVVQSPRYKIIEKKQPVAFWCNPISGHNTLYWYLQNLGQGPELLIRYENEEAVDDSQLPKDRFSAERLKGVDSTLKIQPAELGDSAVYLCASSLYSGIGNEQFFGPGTRLTVL.

The chain couples TRBV6-6 to TRBJ2-7; tentative D call: TRBD1 (5 bases). The CDR3 extends over 13 amino acids. V lost 2 bases and J lost 5, with 10 bases in between. From germline, CDR1 is MNHNY and CDR2 SVGAGI (reference sequence). The CDR3 loop reads CASSYARVDEQYV. CDR3 sequence (DNA): TGTGCCAGCAGTTACGCCAGGGTGGACGAGCAGTACGTC.

CDR3 sequence: CASSLTGRNQPQHF. The DNA for the CDR3 is TGTGCCAGCAGCCTGACAGGGCGCAATCAGCCCCAGCATTTT. The J gene is TRBJ1-5, the V gene TRBV14; TRBD1 matches 7 bases. Germline trimming cut 4 bases from V and 2 bases from J; bases unmatched to any gene: 2. The CDR3 runs to 14 residues. Germline loops: CDR1 SGHDN, CDR2 FVKESK.

This rearrangement joins TRBV5-1 to TRBJ2-5, with D tentatively TRBD1 (6 bases). Germline V gene data show CDR1 as SGHRS and CDR2 as YFSETQ. The CDR3 is 14 residues long. The ends were cut back, 0 bases at V and 3 bases at J, with 9 bases in the middle. This CDR3 is CASSLAAGEETQYF. In DNA form, the CDR3 reads TGCGCCAGCAGCTTGGCGGCAGGGGAAGAGACCCAGTACTTC.

The chain combines TRBV9 with TRBJ1-4, with 7 bases lining up with TRBD1. V lost 4 bases to trimming and J lost 1 base; unmatched junction nucleotides: 4. The CDR3 contains 15 residues. CDR1 and CDR2 (germline): SGDLS, YYNGEE. The CDR3 nucleotides are TGTGCCAGCAGCTCCGCAGGGGGAACTAATGAAAAACTGTTTTTT. Translated, it gives CASSSAGGTNEKLFF.